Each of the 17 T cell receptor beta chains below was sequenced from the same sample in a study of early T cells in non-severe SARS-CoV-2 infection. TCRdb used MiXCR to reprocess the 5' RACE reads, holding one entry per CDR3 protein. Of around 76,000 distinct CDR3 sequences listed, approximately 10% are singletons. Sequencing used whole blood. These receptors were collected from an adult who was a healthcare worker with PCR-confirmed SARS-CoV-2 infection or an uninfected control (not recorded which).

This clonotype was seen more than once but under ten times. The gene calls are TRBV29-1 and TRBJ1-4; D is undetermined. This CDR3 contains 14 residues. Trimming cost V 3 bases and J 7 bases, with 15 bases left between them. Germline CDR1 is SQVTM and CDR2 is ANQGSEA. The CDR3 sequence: CSVDRVEGIEKLFF. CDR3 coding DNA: TGCAGCGTTGATAGGGTAGAAGGGATTGAAAAACTGTTTTTT.

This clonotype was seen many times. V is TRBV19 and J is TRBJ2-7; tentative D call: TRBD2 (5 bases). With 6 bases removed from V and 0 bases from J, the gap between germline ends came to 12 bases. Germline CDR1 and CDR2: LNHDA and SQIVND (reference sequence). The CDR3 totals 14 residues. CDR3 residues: CASSPGLDSYEQYF. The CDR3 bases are TGTGCCAGTAGCCCCGGACTGGACTCCTACGAGCAGTACTTC.

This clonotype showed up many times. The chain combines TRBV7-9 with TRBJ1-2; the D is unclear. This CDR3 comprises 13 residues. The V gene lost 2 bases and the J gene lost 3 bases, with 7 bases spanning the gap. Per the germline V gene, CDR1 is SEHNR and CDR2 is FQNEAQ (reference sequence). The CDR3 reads CASSLRTDYGYTF. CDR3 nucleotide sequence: TGTGCCAGCAGCTTAAGAACAGACTATGGCTACACCTTC. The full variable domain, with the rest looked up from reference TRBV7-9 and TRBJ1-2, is DTGVSQNPRHKITKRGQNVTFRCDPISEHNRLYWYRQTLGQGPEFLTYFQNEAQLEKSRLLSDRFSAERPKGSFSTLEIQRTEQGDSAMYLCASSLRTDYGYTFGSGTRLTVV.

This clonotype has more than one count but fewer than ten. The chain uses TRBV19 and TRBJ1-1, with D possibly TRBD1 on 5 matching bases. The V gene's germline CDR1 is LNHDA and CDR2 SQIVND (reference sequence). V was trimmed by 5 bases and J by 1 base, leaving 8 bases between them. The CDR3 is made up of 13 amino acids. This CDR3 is CASSQGGNTEAFF. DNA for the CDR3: TGTGCCAGTAGTCAGGGCGGGAACACTGAAGCTTTCTTT.

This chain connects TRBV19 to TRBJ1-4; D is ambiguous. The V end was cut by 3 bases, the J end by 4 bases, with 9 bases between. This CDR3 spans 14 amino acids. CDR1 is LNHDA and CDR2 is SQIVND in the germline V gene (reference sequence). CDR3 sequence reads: CASSIGQLNEKLFF. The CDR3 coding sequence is TGTGCCAGTAGTATTGGGCAGCTTAATGAAAAACTGTTTTTT.

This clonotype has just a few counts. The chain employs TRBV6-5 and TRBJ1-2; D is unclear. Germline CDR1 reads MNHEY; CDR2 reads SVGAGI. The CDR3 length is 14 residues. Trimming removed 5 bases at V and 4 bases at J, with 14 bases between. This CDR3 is CASSTQPRVYGYTF. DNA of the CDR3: TGTGCCAGCAGTACCCAACCAAGGGTCTATGGCTACACCTTC.

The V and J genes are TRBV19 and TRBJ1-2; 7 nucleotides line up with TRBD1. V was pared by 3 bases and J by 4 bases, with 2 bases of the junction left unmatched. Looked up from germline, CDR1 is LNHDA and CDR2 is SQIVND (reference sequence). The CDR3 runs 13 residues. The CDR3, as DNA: TGTGCCAGTAGTATCGGGGACAGCTATGGCTACACCTTC. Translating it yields CASSIGDSYGYTF.

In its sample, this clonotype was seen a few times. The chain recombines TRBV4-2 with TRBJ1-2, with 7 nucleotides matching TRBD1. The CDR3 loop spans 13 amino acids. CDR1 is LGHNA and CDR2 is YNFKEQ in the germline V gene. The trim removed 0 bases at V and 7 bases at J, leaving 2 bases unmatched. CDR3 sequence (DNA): TGTGCCAGCAGCCAAGATCCAGGGGGTGGCTACACCTTC. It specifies CASSQDPGGGYTF.

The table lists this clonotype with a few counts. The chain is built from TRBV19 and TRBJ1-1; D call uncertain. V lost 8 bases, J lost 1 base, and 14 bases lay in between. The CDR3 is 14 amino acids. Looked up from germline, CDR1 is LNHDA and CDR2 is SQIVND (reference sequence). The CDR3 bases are TGTGCCAGTGGCCCGAGGGTTACGAACACTGAAGCTTTCTTT. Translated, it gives CASGPRVTNTEAFF. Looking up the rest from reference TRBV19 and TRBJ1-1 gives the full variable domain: DGGITQSPKYLFRKEGQNVTLSCEQNLNHDAMYWYRQDPGQGLRLIYYSQIVNDFQKGDIAEGYSVSREKKESFPLTVTSAQKNPTAFYLCASGPRVTNTEAFFGQGTRLTVV.

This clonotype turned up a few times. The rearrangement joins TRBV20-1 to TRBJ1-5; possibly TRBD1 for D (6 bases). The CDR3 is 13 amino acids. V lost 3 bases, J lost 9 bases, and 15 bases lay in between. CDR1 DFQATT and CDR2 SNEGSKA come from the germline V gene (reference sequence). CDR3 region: CSASYDRWGPQHF. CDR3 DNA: TGCAGTGCTAGCTACGACAGGTGGGGGCCCCAGCATTTT.

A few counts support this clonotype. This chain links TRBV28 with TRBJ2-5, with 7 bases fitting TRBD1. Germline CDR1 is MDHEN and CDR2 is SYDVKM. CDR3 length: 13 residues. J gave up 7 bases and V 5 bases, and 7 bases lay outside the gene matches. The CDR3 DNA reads TGTGCCAGCAGTGGGACAGTAGAATGGACCCAGTACTTC. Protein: CASSGTVEWTQYF.

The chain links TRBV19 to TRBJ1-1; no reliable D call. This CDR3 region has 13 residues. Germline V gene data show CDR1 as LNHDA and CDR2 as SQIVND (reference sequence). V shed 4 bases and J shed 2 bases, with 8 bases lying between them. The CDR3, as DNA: TGTGCCAGTAGTACCCGACCAAACACTGAAGCTTTCTTT. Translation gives CASSTRPNTEAFF.

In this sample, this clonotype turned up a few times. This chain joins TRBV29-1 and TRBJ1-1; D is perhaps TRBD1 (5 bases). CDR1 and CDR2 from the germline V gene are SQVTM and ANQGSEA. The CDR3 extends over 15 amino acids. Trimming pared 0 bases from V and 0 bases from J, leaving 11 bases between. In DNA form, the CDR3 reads TGCAGCGTTGAAGAAGTCAGGGCTTTGAACACTGAAGCTTTCTTT. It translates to CSVEEVRALNTEAFF. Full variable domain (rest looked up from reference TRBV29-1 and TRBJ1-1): SAVISQKPSRDICQRGTSLTIQCQVDSQVTMMFWYRQQPGQSLTLIATANQGSEATYESGFVIDKFPISRPNLTFSTLTVSNMSPEDSSIYLCSVEEVRALNTEAFFGQGTRLTVV.

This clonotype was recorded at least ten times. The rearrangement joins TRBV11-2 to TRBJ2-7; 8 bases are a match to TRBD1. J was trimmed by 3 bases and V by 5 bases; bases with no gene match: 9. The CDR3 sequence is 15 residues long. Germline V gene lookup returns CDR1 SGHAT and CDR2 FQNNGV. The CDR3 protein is CASSPTAGTGYEQYF. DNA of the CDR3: TGTGCCAGCAGCCCCACAGCCGGGACAGGCTACGAGCAGTACTTC.

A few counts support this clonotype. The DNA for the CDR3 is TGTGCCAGCAGACCAGCGGGGGGGAGCTCCTACAATGAGCAGTTCTTC. It specifies CASRPAGGSSYNEQFF. The V gene is TRBV6-1, the J gene TRBJ2-1, with 10 bases identical to TRBD2. The CDR3 has 16 amino acids. Germline V gene lookup returns CDR1 MNHNS and CDR2 SASEGT. After removal of 6 bases from V and 0 bases from J, the junction contained 5 bases not matched to a gene.

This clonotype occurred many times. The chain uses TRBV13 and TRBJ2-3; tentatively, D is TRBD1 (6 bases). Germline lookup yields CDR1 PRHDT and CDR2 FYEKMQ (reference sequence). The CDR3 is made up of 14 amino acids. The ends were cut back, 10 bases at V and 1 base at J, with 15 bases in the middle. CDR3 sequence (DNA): TGTGCCATGTCACAGGGCATTGGCACAGATACGCAGTATTTT. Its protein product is CAMSQGIGTDTQYF.

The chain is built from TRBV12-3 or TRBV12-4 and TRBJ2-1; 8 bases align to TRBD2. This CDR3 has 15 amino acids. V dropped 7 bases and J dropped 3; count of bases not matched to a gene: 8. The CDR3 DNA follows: TGTGCCAGCATCCCCAGCGGGGGTTACTACAATGAGCAGTTCTTC. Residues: CASIPSGGYYNEQFF.